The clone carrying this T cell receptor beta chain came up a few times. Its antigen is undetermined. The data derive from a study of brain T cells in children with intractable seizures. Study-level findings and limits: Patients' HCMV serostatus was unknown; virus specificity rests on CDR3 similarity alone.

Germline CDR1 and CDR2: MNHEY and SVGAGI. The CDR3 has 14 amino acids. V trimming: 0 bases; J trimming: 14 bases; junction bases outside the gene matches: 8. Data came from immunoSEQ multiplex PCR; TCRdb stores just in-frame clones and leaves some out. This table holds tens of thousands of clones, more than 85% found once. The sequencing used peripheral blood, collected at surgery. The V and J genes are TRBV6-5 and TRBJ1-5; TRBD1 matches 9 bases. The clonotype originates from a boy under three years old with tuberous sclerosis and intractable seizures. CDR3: CASSYSEQGALEHF. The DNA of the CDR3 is TGTGCCAGCAGTTACTCGGAACAGGGGGCTTTAGAGCATTTT.